This T cell receptor (beta chain) is drawn from a study of control samples from healthy donors and cancer patients. Produced via immunoSEQ multiplex PCR; TCRdb's table is partial and in-frame only. The sample contains about 150,000 clones, 89% of which appear only once. This CDR3 spans 16 amino acids. The germline V gene has CDR1 SGHTA and CDR2 FQGNSA. V was shortened by 4 bases and J by 1 base, with 17 bases between the two germline ends. The sample consisted of blood. This chain connects TRBV7-2 to TRBJ2-7; weak D call: TRBD2 (5 bases). This clonotype originated in a young man in good health. CDR3 DNA sequence: TGTGCCAGCAGCTCGCCCCGCGGACTCAGGTCCTACGAGCAGTACTTC. Encoded protein: CASSSPRGLRSYEQYF.